The 28 T cell receptor beta chains presented below share a single source sample, sequenced in a study of cytomegalovirus exposure and HLA in healthy donors. Amplification used 60 Vbeta primers and 13 Jbeta primers. Assay used: immunoSEQ multiplex PCR; TCRdb lists only in-frame clones, some missing. Of around 150,000 clones listed, roughly 80% were seen once; the top ten hold about 2%. The sequenced material came from PBMCs. Receptor source: a human donor in good health.

This clone was seen only once. The chain joins TRBV2 to TRBJ1-2; D is uncertain. Germline V lookup: CDR1 SNHLY, CDR2 FYNNEI. V dropped 8 bases and J dropped 5 bases, with 21 bases sitting between them. This CDR3 comprises 15 residues. CDR3 residues: CASGPTAWRTYGYTF. The CDR3 DNA sequence: TGTGCCAGCGGTCCAACAGCCTGGAGGACGTATGGCTACACCTTC.

A few counts support this clone. The V call is TRBV29-1, the J call TRBJ1-5, with D possibly matching TRBD1 (5 bases). Germline V gives CDR1 SQVTM, CDR2 ANQGSEA. The germline V and J ends were trimmed by 3 bases and 9 bases, with 18 bases remaining between them. The CDR3 is 14 amino acids. The CDR3 coding sequence is TGCAGCGTTGATAGTTCAGGGACTACTAGGCCCCAGCATTTT. This sequence encodes CSVDSSGTTRPQHF.

This clone was counted between two and nine times. This chain connects TRBV20-1 to TRBJ2-3; possibly TRBD2 for D (5 bases). Germline V gives CDR1 DFQATT, CDR2 SNEGSKA (reference sequence). The CDR3 has 11 amino acids. The CDR3 spells CRGAGTDTQYF. The CDR3 DNA follows: TGCAGGGGAGCGGGCACAGATACGCAGTATTTT.

The chain employs TRBV4-1 and TRBJ2-6, with TRBD1 as a possible D gene (6 bases). The CDR3 is made up of 17 amino acids. CDR1 MGHRA and CDR2 YSYEKL come from the germline V gene. Trimming took off 2 bases at V and 4 bases at J, with 15 bases between the two ends. DNA for the CDR3: TGCGCCAGCAGCCAAACTATCAGGGGAGCCGGGGCCAACGTCCTGACTTTC. This codes for CASSQTIRGAGANVLTF.

The chain uses TRBV2 and TRBJ2-1, with 7 nucleotides matching TRBD2. CDR3 length: 15 residues. Looked up from germline, CDR1 is SNHLY and CDR2 is FYNNEI. The V segment lost 4 bases and the J segment 2 bases; nucleotides outside the gene matches: 5. The CDR3 sequence: CASSVLGGTYNEQFF. As DNA, the CDR3 is TGTGCCAGCAGTGTACTCGGGGGGACCTACAATGAGCAGTTCTTC.

This chain connects TRBV6-1 to TRBJ2-7, with a weak D call TRBD2 (6 bases). The CDR3 runs 11 residues. Germline V gene lookup returns CDR1 MNHNS and CDR2 SASEGT. The ends were cut back, 8 bases at V and 10 bases at J, with 15 bases in the middle. CDR3 sequence: CASATGRIQYF. For the CDR3, the DNA is TGTGCCAGCGCTACCGGGAGAATTCAGTACTTC.

This clone has a handful of counts. The chain carries TRBV6-5 and TRBJ1-1; no clear D gene. This CDR3 contains 15 residues. V was shortened by 0 bases and J by 5 bases, with 13 bases between the two germline ends. The germline gives CDR1 MNHEY, CDR2 SVGAGI. This CDR3 is CASSYSNGPFTEAFF. CDR3 sequence (DNA): TGTGCCAGCAGTTACTCGAATGGGCCTTTTACTGAAGCTTTCTTT.

The chain combines TRBV4-1 with TRBJ2-2; 10 nucleotides line up with TRBD2. The ends lost 0 bases at V and 6 bases at J; junction bases unmatched: 7. The CDR3 is made up of 17 amino acids. Germline CDR1 and CDR2: MGHRA and YSYEKL. The CDR3 is CASSQDLAGGLAGELFF. CDR3 sequence (DNA): TGCGCCAGCAGCCAAGATTTAGCGGGGGGCCTAGCCGGGGAGCTGTTTTTT.

The rearrangement joins TRBV6-6 to TRBJ2-5; D is unresolved. The J call may not be correct, given that the DNA end is closer to TRBJ2-7. CDR3 size: 12 residues. Germline V gene data show CDR1 as MNHNY and CDR2 as SVGAGI (reference sequence). CDR3 DNA sequence: TGTGCCAGCAGTTCGGATGACTACGAGCAGTACTTC. It codes for CASSSDDYEQYF.

The rearrangement links TRBV25-1 to TRBJ1-6; TRBD1 is a possible D gene (5 bases). The CDR3 covers 13 residues. Germline V gene sequence: CDR1 MGHDK, CDR2 SYGVNS. With 3 bases removed from V and 7 bases from J, the gap between germline ends came to 7 bases. The CDR3 region is CASSDRANSPLHF. The CDR3 DNA is TGTGCCAGCAGTGACAGGGCCAATTCACCCCTCCACTTT.

The chain uses TRBV10-3 and TRBJ2-3; 8 bases are a match to TRBD1. Germline lookup yields CDR1 ENHRY and CDR2 SYGVKD. The trim removed 4 bases at V and 4 bases at J, leaving 10 bases unmatched. The CDR3 is made up of 16 amino acids. In DNA, the CDR3 is TGTGCCATCAGTGTTTATGGCAGGGGGCTGGCAGATACGCAGTATTTT. Protein product: CAISVYGRGLADTQYF.

The chain is built from TRBV4-3 and TRBJ1-1; no firm D call. With 0 bases removed from V and 3 bases from J, the gap between germline ends came to 17 bases. Germline V lookup: CDR1 LGHNA, CDR2 YSLEER. This CDR3 is 17 amino acids long. The CDR3 spells CASSQDWGAPMDTEAFF. CDR3 sequence (DNA): TGCGCCAGCAGCCAAGATTGGGGAGCCCCTATGGACACTGAAGCTTTCTTT.

CDR3 coding DNA: TGTGCCAGCAGGTATGGGTTCGGCGGAGCTTTCTTT. Translating it yields CASRYGFGGAFF. The chain has TRBV11-2 and TRBJ1-1; D is ambiguous. Germline values: CDR1 SGHAT, CDR2 FQNNGV. The V end was cut by 6 bases, the J end by 10 bases, with 15 bases between. CDR3 length equals 12 residues.

The V call is TRBV11-2, the J call TRBJ2-2; the D gene is possibly TRBD1 (5 bases). Germline assignment: CDR1 SGHAT and CDR2 FQNNGV. The V gene lost 2 bases and the J gene lost 4 bases, with 11 bases spanning the gap. This CDR3 spans 15 amino acids. The chain's CDR3 is CASSLSGIGTGELFF. The CDR3 region has the DNA TGTGCCAGCAGCTTATCAGGGATTGGCACCGGGGAGCTGTTTTTT.

CDR3 residues: CASSPAPGGRGVWTEAFF. The CDR3 DNA reads TGCGCCAGCAGCCCAGCCCCCGGGGGGCGAGGGGTATGGACTGAAGCTTTCTTT. The chain couples TRBV4-1 to TRBJ1-1; D might be TRBD1 (6 bases). Germline V gene sequence: CDR1 MGHRA, CDR2 YSYEKL. The CDR3 has 18 amino acids. V shed 4 bases and J shed 5 bases, with 26 bases lying between them.

The CDR3 DNA reads TGCGCCAGCGGCGATTTAGCGGGGACCCACTCCTACGAGCAGTACTTC. It is translated as CASGDLAGTHSYEQYF. V gene TRBV5-1 combines with J gene TRBJ2-7; 8 bases agree with TRBD2. This CDR3 has 16 amino acids. V shed 7 bases and J 0 bases; nucleotides not matched to a gene: 12. The germline V gene has CDR1 SGHRS and CDR2 YFSETQ.

The chain is built from TRBV6-1 and TRBJ2-7; 8 positions agree with TRBD2. CDR1 and CDR2 from the germline V gene are MNHNS and SASEGT. V shed 5 bases, J shed 0 bases, and the junction held 3 bases outside the gene matches. The CDR3 loop spans 14 amino acids. The CDR3 loop reads CASSSRGGSYEQYF. In DNA form, the CDR3 reads TGTGCCAGCAGTTCCCGGGGGGGCTCCTACGAGCAGTACTTC.

V is TRBV5-4 and J is TRBJ1-2, with 8 bases that match TRBD1. The CDR3 has 15 residues. Germline loops: CDR1 SGHNT, CDR2 YYREEE (reference sequence). V dropped 5 bases and J dropped 5; count of bases not matched to a gene: 11. In DNA, the CDR3 is TGTGCCAGCAGTCCAGGGGGCCGATTTTCTTATGGCTACACCTTC. It specifies CASSPGGRFSYGYTF.

This chain joins TRBV4-2 and TRBJ1-2; D is possibly TRBD1 (5 bases). V gave up 0 bases and J gave up 4 bases, with 15 bases separating them. The CDR3 spans 16 residues. Germline assignment: CDR1 LGHNA and CDR2 YNFKEQ. The DNA for the CDR3 is TGTGCCAGCAGCCAAGAAGTGGGGGGGGGTGGCTATGGCTACACCTTC. Its translation: CASSQEVGGGGYGYTF.

The V and J genes are TRBV28 and TRBJ2-7; D perhaps matches TRBD1 (5 bases). Between the trimmed V and J ends, which lost 7 bases and 5 bases, there was a span of 21 bases. Germline-derived CDR1 and CDR2 are MDHEN and SYDVKM. CDR3 length equals 15 residues. CDR3 loop: CASNIRATWVHEQYF. DNA for the CDR3: TGTGCCAGCAATATCAGGGCTACGTGGGTCCACGAGCAGTACTTC.

A word on this clone: One junction end disagrees with the germline gene, perhaps due to a read error. The rearrangement joins TRBV2 to TRBJ2-5; TRBD2 matches at 9 bases. The CDR3 has 15 residues. Looked up from germline, CDR1 is SNHLY and CDR2 is FYNNEI. The CDR3 loop is CASREGTSWEETQYF. The CDR3 DNA is TGTGCCAGCAGGGAAGGGACTAGCTGGGAAGAGACCCAGTACTTC.

The rearrangement uses TRBV6-1 and TRBJ1-1, with D maybe TRBD1 (5 bases). The CDR3 runs to 12 residues. Germline loops: CDR1 MNHNS, CDR2 SASEGT. V lost 6 bases to trimming and J lost 3 bases, with 8 bases between them. DNA of the CDR3: TGTGCCAGCAGAGACAGATACACTGAAGCTTTCTTT. Translation: CASRDRYTEAFF.

The chain uses TRBV19 and TRBJ1-1, with a possible D match to TRBD1 (6 bases). The CDR3 has 15 amino acids. V was cut by 4 bases and J by 0 bases, with 12 bases left in between. The V gene's germline CDR1 is LNHDA and CDR2 SQIVND (reference sequence). In DNA form, the CDR3 reads TGTGCCAGTAGTAGATGGGACACACTGAACACTGAAGCTTTCTTT. Protein sequence: CASSRWDTLNTEAFF.

The rearrangement links TRBV7-2 to TRBJ1-2, with D maybe TRBD1 (6 bases). CDR3 length: 13 residues. V was cut by 1 base and J by 4 bases, with 7 bases left in between. Germline CDR1 is SGHTA and CDR2 is FQGNSA. The CDR3 sequence is CASSLGTVYGYTF. The CDR3 DNA reads TGTGCCAGCAGCTTAGGGACAGTCTATGGCTACACCTTC.

The rearrangement uses TRBV5-1 and TRBJ2-3; weak D call: TRBD1 (6 bases). The germline gives CDR1 SGHRS, CDR2 YFSETQ. With 2 bases removed from V and 2 bases from J, the gap between germline ends came to 12 bases. CDR3 length: 15 residues. The CDR3 protein is CASSLVGQITDTQYF. The CDR3 bases are TGCGCCAGCAGCTTAGTAGGACAGATCACAGATACGCAGTATTTT.

In its sample, this clone was seen a few times. The CDR3 DNA reads TGTGCCAGCAGCACGAAGAGGGCAGGTCAATCCTCCTACGAGCAGTACTTC. It encodes CASSTKRAGQSSYEQYF. V gene TRBV5-4 combines with J gene TRBJ2-7; a possible D gene is TRBD2 (5 bases). CDR3 length: 17 residues. V shed 4 bases and J shed 0 bases, with 20 bases lying between them. Germline CDR1 reads SGHNT; CDR2 reads YYREEE (reference sequence).

V gene TRBV7-2 combines with J gene TRBJ2-7; D perhaps matches TRBD1 (5 bases). Germline loops: CDR1 SGHTA, CDR2 FQGNSA. The CDR3 spans 14 residues. The V gene lost 8 bases and the J gene lost 0 bases, with 14 bases spanning the gap. The CDR3 here is CASGALQSSYEQYF. CDR3 coding DNA: TGTGCCAGCGGGGCTCTCCAAAGCTCCTACGAGCAGTACTTC.

This chain uses TRBV11-3 with TRBJ2-5; no clear D gene. Germline V gene lookup returns CDR1 SGHNT and CDR2 YENEEA. The ends were cut back, 4 bases at V and 2 bases at J, with 11 bases in the middle. The CDR3 covers 14 residues. The CDR3 DNA follows: TGTGCCAGCAGCTATCCGGGTCGACAAGAGACCCAGTACTTC. The encoded protein is CASSYPGRQETQYF.